A selection of T cell receptor beta chains follows, all from one sample in a study of metastatic and nonmetastatic thyroid tumors. TCRdb re-analyzed the PCR reads through MiXCR. The sample has about 27,000 clones; about 15% are singletons. The specimen was blood. Receptors were obtained from a male donor with papillary thyroid cancer or a benign thyroid nodule (not recorded which). Some clones in this sample may be carry-over from other donors' samples. The CDR3 runs from the conserved cysteine through the conserved F or W. Each record gives: V gene, clone size, J gene, D gene, CDR3 DNA, CDR3 protein. D genes are given only for firm matches. The size entry is marked missing in some rows and otherwise reads once, few, many or a size class.

>TRBV19|many|TRBJ2-3|-
TGTGCCAGTAGTATACGGGACGGGGGACCCACAGATACGCAGTATTTT
CASSIRDGGPTDTQYF
>TRBV5-6|many|TRBJ2-7|-
TGTGCCAGCAGCTTTTTAGGAGCCGGGACGCTATCCCACGAGCAGTACTTC
CASSFLGAGTLSHEQYF
>TRBV19|many|TRBJ1-1|-
TGTGCCAGCAATAAACAGGGAGGCCTGATATACACTGAAGCTTTCTTT
CASNKQGGLIYTEAFF
>TRBV2|many|TRBJ1-6|TRBD1
TGTGCCAGCAAGGGACAGGAGAATTCACCCCTCCACTTT
CASKGQENSPLHF
>TRBV6-1|many|TRBJ2-1|TRBD2
TGTGCCAGCAGCGCCACCGCGGGGGGGCCCATTGAGCAGTTCTTC
CASSATAGGPIEQFF
>TRBV19|-|TRBJ2-6|-
TGTGCCAGTAGTGACATGACATCTCCTGGGGCCAACGTCCTGACTTTC
CASSDMTSPGANVLTF
>TRBV9|few|TRBJ2-5|-
TGTGCCAGCTCCGGGAAATCAGGACAAGAGACCCAGTACTTC
CASSGKSGQETQYF
>TRBV6-2/TRBV6-3|few|TRBJ2-1|TRBD2
TGTGCCAGCAGCAAACTACTTAGCGGGAGATCTATAAATGAGCAGTTCTTC
CASSKLLSGRSINEQFF
>TRBV12-3/TRBV12-4|many|TRBJ1-4|-
TGTGCCAGCAGTTTATGGACAGAGGGGGAAAAACTGTTTTTT
CASSLWTEGEKLFF
>TRBV4-1|many|TRBJ1-1|-
TGCGCCAGCAGCCAAGGGGTGGGGATCACTGAAGCTTTCTTT
CASSQGVGITEAFF
>TRBV7-2|-|TRBJ1-2|TRBD1
TGTGCCAGCAGCTCTAACTTGGGACAGGGGACTGGCTACGCCTTC
CASSSNLGQGTGYAF
>TRBV14|many|TRBJ1-2|-
TGTGCCAGCAGTCCGGGCCTCACCCCAGAAGGCTACACCTTC
CASSPGLTPEGYTF
>TRBV9|many|TRBJ1-2|-
TGTGCCAGCACGGGTTTCAAGGAAGGATCGGCGAACTATGGCTACACCTTC
CASTGFKEGSANYGYTF
>TRBV5-1|many|TRBJ2-2|-
TGCGCCAGCAGCCCATCTGGACAGACGAACACCGGGGAGCTGTTTTTT
CASSPSGQTNTGELFF
>TRBV10-3|many|TRBJ2-1|TRBD1
TGTGCCATCAGGCGGACAGGGGGGCCGGAGGGGGAGCAGTTCTTC
CAIRRTGGPEGEQFF
>TRBV20-1|many|TRBJ1-5|-
TGCAGTGCTAGACTAATACGGAATCAGCCCCAGCATTTT
CSARLIRNQPQHF
>TRBV10-3|many|TRBJ2-3|TRBD1
TGTGCCATCAGCCACGGACAGGAGTCCACAGATACGCAGTATTTT
CAISHGQESTDTQYF